Following are 16 T cell receptor beta chains from one sample sequenced in a study of a mutant IDH1 vaccine in newly diagnosed glioma. The sample's time point: week 23, last vaccination. Vaccine doses each comprised 300 ug of mutant IDH1 20-mer peptide, with topical imiquimod. These TCRs are of unknown antigen specificity. Profiled with immunoSEQ multiplex PCR; TCRdb holds only in-frame clones, not every one. The data hold tens of thousands of clones, with 70% to 90% observed a single time. Here the sequenced sample was PBMCs, taken from a glioma patient whose treatment included an IDH1 peptide vaccine. The receptor source for this set is a man younger than 45 with glioma.

A few counts support this clone. The gene calls are TRBV6-6 and TRBJ1-6, with TRBD1 identical over 9 bases. V was pared by 3 bases and J by 7 bases, with 7 bases of the junction left unmatched. The CDR3 sequence is 16 residues long. The germline V gene has CDR1 MNHNY and CDR2 SVGAGI (reference sequence). The CDR3 coding sequence is TGTGCCAGCAGTTATCGGGACAGGGAGGGGAATTCACCCCTCCACTTT. This encodes CASSYRDREGNSPLHF.

The chain uses TRBV5-8 and TRBJ2-7; TRBD1 is a possible D gene (6 bases). There are 16 residues in the CDR3. Germline V CDR1 and CDR2: SGHTS, YDEGEE. V lost 4 bases to trimming and J lost 4 bases, with 21 bases between them. In DNA, the CDR3 is TGTGCCAGCAGCCCCCGGGGCTGGGGGCGAGGGTACGAGCAGTACTTC. Translating gives CASSPRGWGRGYEQYF.

The chain recombines TRBV14 with TRBJ2-3; D ambiguous. The CDR3 covers 13 residues. Looked up from germline, CDR1 is SGHDN and CDR2 is FVKESK. Between the trimmed V and J ends, which lost 1 base and 3 bases, there was a span of 5 bases. For the CDR3, the DNA is TGTGCCAGCAGCCAAGTGCGGACAGATACGCAGTATTTT. Its translation is CASSQVRTDTQYF.

The genes are TRBV10-2 and TRBJ2-7, with 13 positions matching TRBD2. The CDR3 runs 14 residues. Trimming cost V 5 bases and J 5 bases; bases outside gene matches: 3. CDR1 and CDR2 (germline): WSHSY, SAAADI. In DNA form, the CDR3 reads TGCGCCAGCAGTACTAGCGGGGGGGCCCACGAGCAGTACTTC. Encoded protein: CASSTSGGAHEQYF.

In the case of this clone: Its ends do not fully match the called genes, so a read error is possible. This CDR3 is also generated by other DNA sequences in the sample. The CDR3 bases are TGTGCCAGCAGTGGGGGGGCCAATCAGCCCCAGCACTTT. Its protein product is CASSGGANQPQHF. The chain recombines TRBV25-1 with TRBJ1-5; maybe TRBD1 (6 bases). The CDR3 is 13 residues long. Germline values: CDR1 MGHDK, CDR2 SYGVNS. The variable domain in full, completed from reference TRBV25-1 and TRBJ1-5, reads EADIYQTPRYLVIGTGKKITLECSQTMGHDKMYWYQQDPGMELHLIHYSYGVNSTEKGDLSSESTVSRIRTEHFPLTLESARPSHTSQYLCASSGGANQPQHFGDGTRLSIL.

This rearrangement joins TRBV4-1 to TRBJ2-1; possibly TRBD1 or TRBD2 for D (6 bases each). Trimming took 3 bases from V and 5 from J, leaving 20 bases between them. Per germline, CDR1 MGHRA and CDR2 YSYEKL. The CDR3 is 17 amino acids. The CDR3 loop is CASSHRRWGALDNEQFF. Written as DNA, the CDR3 is TGCGCCAGCAGCCATCGCCGCTGGGGGGCCTTGGACAATGAGCAGTTCTTC.

The chain couples TRBV6-5 to TRBJ1-4; D unclear. Germline V gene sequence: CDR1 MNHEY, CDR2 SVGAGI. Trimming removed 6 bases from V and 0 bases from J, with 8 bases in between. The CDR3 is 14 residues long. CDR3 in amino acids: CASRPVATNEKLFF. The CDR3 nucleotides are TGTGCCAGCAGGCCAGTTGCAACTAATGAAAAACTGTTTTTT.

This chain uses TRBV7-8 with TRBJ1-5; D not resolved. This CDR3 is built from 13 residues. Germline V lookup: CDR1 SGHVS, CDR2 FQNEAQ. The V end was cut by 5 bases, the J end by 6 bases, with 11 bases between. The CDR3 spells CASSQSLLQPQHF. The DNA of the CDR3 is TGTGCCAGCAGCCAAAGCTTGCTTCAGCCCCAGCATTTT.

This rearrangement joins TRBV28 to TRBJ1-1; TRBD1 matches 7 bases. The length of the CDR3 is 15 residues. The ends lost 5 bases at V and 4 bases at J; junction bases unmatched: 10. Per germline, CDR1 MDHEN and CDR2 SYDVKM. The CDR3 DNA reads as TGTGCCAGCAGTCCGCCGACAGGGAGGAGCACTGAAGCTTTCTTT. Its translation is CASSPPTGRSTEAFF. The entire variable domain, with the rest obtained from reference TRBV28 and TRBJ1-1, is as follows: DVKVTQSSRYLVKRTGEKVFLECVQDMDHENMFWYRQDPGLGLRLIYFSYDVKMKEKGDIPEGYSVSREKKERFSLILESASTNQTSMYLCASSPPTGRSTEAFFGQGTRLTVV.

This clone was picked up one time. The chain has TRBV5-6 and TRBJ1-2, with 10 bases fitting TRBD1. V trimming: 4 bases; J trimming: 8 bases; junction bases outside the gene matches: 11. Germline V gene sequence: CDR1 SGHDT, CDR2 YYEEEE. This CDR3 contains 15 residues. The CDR3 DNA follows: TGTGCCAGCAGCAATCTCGACAGGGGGCTGGGAGGCTACACCTTC. This translates into CASSNLDRGLGGYTF.

The V gene is TRBV6-6, the J gene TRBJ1-2, with 9 bases fitting TRBD1. This CDR3 is built from 13 residues. The germline CDR1 and CDR2 sequences are MNHNY and SVGAGI (reference sequence). Germline trimming cut 8 bases from V and 6 bases from J; bases unmatched to any gene: 7. Here the CDR3 DNA reads TGTGCCAGCGCTGGACAGGGGCCCGATGGCTACACCTTC. It translates to CASAGQGPDGYTF.

V gene TRBV6-5 combines with J gene TRBJ2-1; 9 nucleotides align to TRBD2. Per germline, CDR1 MNHEY and CDR2 SVGAGI. Trimming at V came to 7 bases and at J to 7 bases, leaving 8 bases not matched to a gene. The CDR3 is made up of 14 amino acids. The CDR3 DNA follows: TGTGCCAGCAACTCGCTAGCGGGGTGGAATGAGCAGTTCTTC. Amino acid sequence: CASNSLAGWNEQFF.

This rearrangement joins TRBV5-1 to TRBJ2-6, with D hard to call. With 4 bases removed from V and 0 bases from J, the gap between germline ends came to 5 bases. The CDR3 is made up of 14 amino acids. CDR1 SGHRS and CDR2 YFSETQ come from the germline V gene. Here the CDR3 reads CASSTSSGANVLTF. Written as DNA, the CDR3 is TGCGCCAGCAGCACCAGCTCTGGGGCCAACGTCCTGACTTTC. The variable domain in full, completed from reference TRBV5-1 and TRBJ2-6, reads KAGVTQTPRYLIKTRGQQVTLSCSPISGHRSVSWYQQTPGQGLQFLFEYFSETQRNKGNFPGRFSGRQFSNSRSEMNVSTLELGDSALYLCASSTSSGANVLTFGAGSRLTVL.

This clone has a handful of counts. This sequence joins TRBV2 and TRBJ1-1, with D possibly TRBD1 on 5 matching bases. The CDR3 spans 13 residues. V was trimmed by 6 bases and J by 0 bases, leaving 8 bases between them. CDR1 and CDR2 from the germline V gene are SNHLY and FYNNEI. CDR3 nucleotide sequence: TGTGCCAGCAGGGGACGGTTGAACACTGAAGCTTTCTTT. It codes for CASRGRLNTEAFF.

The chain links TRBV4-2 to TRBJ1-2, with TRBD1 matching 9 bases. The CDR3 extends over 14 amino acids. Germline V CDR1 and CDR2: LGHNA, YNFKEQ. Losses at the gene ends were 3 bases for V and 5 bases for J; bases not matched to a gene: 4. CDR3 residues: CASSHTGQGYGYTF. As DNA, the CDR3 is TGTGCCAGCAGCCACACGGGACAGGGATATGGCTACACCTTC.

The V gene is TRBV28, the J gene TRBJ1-2; D perhaps matches TRBD1 (5 bases). The CDR3 loop spans 13 amino acids. V was pared by 10 bases and J by 4 bases, with 16 bases between. Germline assignment: CDR1 MDHEN and CDR2 SYDVKM. Here the CDR3 DNA reads TGTGCCATTTCTTCAGGGCTGACCTATGGCTACACCTTC. Translated, it gives CAISSGLTYGYTF.